One sample yielded the 10 T cell receptor beta chains listed below, sequenced in a study of identical twins. TCRdb re-analysed the 5' RACE reads in MiXCR, keeping a single row per CDR3 protein. The profile shows about 220,000 distinct CDR3 sequences, approximately 5.9% of them singletons. This same sample was also part of a study on T cells expressing NK-cell markers.

Sequencing was done on a sample of CD8+ T cells sorted from blood. These receptors came from a woman aged 18-30 years in good health.

The V gene is TRBV14, the J gene TRBJ2-5, with D possibly TRBD1 on 5 matching bases. The CDR3 has 14 amino acids. The germline V gene encodes CDR1 SGHDN and CDR2 FVKESK. Trimming cost V 1 base and J 0 bases, with 6 bases left between them. CDR3 protein: CASSQGQYQETQYF. The CDR3 nucleotides are TGTGCCAGCAGCCAAGGACAGTACCAAGAGACCCAGTACTTC.

The V and J genes are TRBV5-1 and TRBJ2-7; no reliable D call. The length of the CDR3 is 13 residues. From germline, CDR1 is SGHRS and CDR2 YFSETQ. The V end lost 5 bases, the J end lost 0 bases, and 9 bases lay between the germline ends. CDR3: CASRRYGSYEQYF. The CDR3 DNA reads TGCGCCAGCAGGCGGTACGGCTCCTACGAGCAGTACTTC. Filled out from reference TRBV5-1 and TRBJ2-7, the complete variable domain reads KAGVTQTPRYLIKTRGQQVTLSCSPISGHRSVSWYQQTPGQGLQFLFEYFSETQRNKGNFPGRFSGRQFSNSRSEMNVSTLELGDSALYLCASRRYGSYEQYFGPGTRLTVT.

The rearrangement joins TRBV5-1 to TRBJ2-7, with D perhaps matching TRBD1 (6 bases). The V and J ends lost 7 bases and 3 bases respectively, with 23 bases between them. This CDR3 comprises 16 residues. The germline V gene encodes CDR1 SGHRS and CDR2 YFSETQ. This CDR3 is CASSDHQGKVRYEQYF. The CDR3 DNA follows: TGCGCCAGCTCTGACCACCAGGGGAAAGTGCGCTACGAGCAGTACTTC.

The genes are TRBV11-2 and TRBJ1-1; tentatively, D is TRBD1 (6 bases). The CDR3 consists of 18 residues. Germline V CDR1 and CDR2: SGHAT, FQNNGV. V gave up 1 base and J gave up 4 bases, with 22 bases separating them. CDR3 in DNA: TGTGCCAGCAGCTTAGGCCCCCAAACAGGGCGGGGATCCACTGAAGCTTTCTTT. Protein: CASSLGPQTGRGSTEAFF. Drawing the rest from reference TRBV11-2 and TRBJ1-1, the complete variable domain is EAGVAQSPRYKIIEKRQSVAFWCNPISGHATLYWYQQILGQGPKLLIQFQNNGVVDDSQLPKDRFSAERLKGVDSTLKIQPAKLEDSAVYLCASSLGPQTGRGSTEAFFGQGTRLTVV.

The chain carries TRBV7-8 and TRBJ1-5; D call uncertain. CDR1 is SGHVS and CDR2 is FQNEAQ in the germline V gene. This CDR3 has 16 residues. Trimming removed 1 base from V and 1 base from J, with 11 bases in between. The CDR3 spells CASSLGRVFSNQPQHF. For the CDR3, the DNA is TGTGCCAGCAGCTTAGGGCGGGTTTTCAGCAATCAGCCCCAGCATTTT.

This clonotype was recorded many times. The rearrangement joins TRBV12-3 or TRBV12-4 to TRBJ2-7; TRBD2 aligns across 10 bases. The CDR3 has 13 residues. With 4 bases clipped from V and 7 bases from J, the junction kept 4 bases outside the gene matches. The CDR3 DNA is TGTGCCAGCAGTTCAAAGGGACTAGCGGAGCAGTACTTC. The encoded protein is CASSSKGLAEQYF.

This clonotype was found a few times. V and J are TRBV7-2 and TRBJ1-4, with TRBD1 as a possible D gene (5 bases). Germline V gene data show CDR1 as SGHTA and CDR2 as FQGNSA. V was clipped by 5 bases and J by 0 bases, with 13 bases between them. There are 16 residues in the CDR3. Here the CDR3 reads CASSPNQQATNEKLFF. CDR3 DNA sequence: TGTGCCAGCAGCCCCAACCAACAGGCAACTAATGAAAAACTGTTTTTT.

This clonotype has more than one count but fewer than ten. The chain is built from TRBV6-1 and TRBJ2-3; D call uncertain. The V and J ends lost 1 base and 0 bases respectively, with 8 bases between them. CDR1 is MNHNS and CDR2 is SASEGT in the germline V gene. CDR3 length: 15 amino acids. Here the CDR3 reads CASSEGTISTDTQYF. The DNA of the CDR3 is TGTGCCAGCAGTGAAGGGACGATTAGCACAGATACGCAGTATTTT.

The sample holds a few counts of this clonotype. The chain uses TRBV12-3 or TRBV12-4 and TRBJ2-3; D is unresolved. This CDR3 contains 14 residues. The V gene lost 3 bases and the J gene lost 2 bases, with 9 bases spanning the gap. In nucleotides, the CDR3 is TGTGCCAGCAGTTTTTTGCCTTTCACAGATACGCAGTATTTT. The encoded protein is CASSFLPFTDTQYF.

This clonotype has ten or more counts. The chain carries TRBV7-9 and TRBJ1-1; D unresolved. With 1 base removed from V and 4 bases from J, the gap between germline ends came to 10 bases. The CDR3 is 14 residues long. Germline V gene data show CDR1 as SEHNR and CDR2 as FQNEAQ (reference sequence). This CDR3 is CASSLVAGPTEAFF. CDR3 nucleotide sequence: TGTGCCAGCAGCTTAGTGGCAGGCCCCACTGAAGCTTTCTTT.